This paragraph reports one TCR beta chain. These data originate in a study of shared clonotypes between healthy human individuals. Sequencing was performed with immunoSEQ multiplex PCR; in TCRdb, only in-frame clones are kept and a portion is missing. The sample shows hundreds of thousands of clones, about 74% of them seen only once. The germline V gene encodes CDR1 MNHNS and CDR2 SASEGT. Trimming removed 5 bases from V and 1 base from J, with 8 bases in between. The CDR3 covers 13 residues. Sequenced input: memory CD4+ T cells sorted from blood. Subset meaning: CD45RA-negative fraction. The genes are TRBV6-1 and TRBJ1-1, with unresolved D. The sequence was obtained from a woman in her 30s in good health. CDR3: CASSRVKNTEAFF. The CDR3 DNA reads as TGTGCCAGCAGTCGTGTGAAGAACACTGAAGCTTTCTTT.